These 18 T cell receptor beta chains were sequenced from one sample in a study of immunodeficiency. Notes on the study in general: Patients and controls had similar CD4+ T cell V-J pairing and entropy.

Assay: immunoSEQ multiplex PCR; the TCRdb copy retains only in-frame clones and omits some. Of 2,000 to 2,500 clones listed, around nine tenths are singletons. What these receptors recognize is not known. The sample taken for sequencing was CD4+ T cells from blood. The receptors were gathered from a woman between 18 and 29 years old with POLD1 deficiency.

The genes are TRBV18 and TRBJ2-6; D unclear. The CDR3 sequence is 16 residues long. Looked up from germline, CDR1 is KGHSH and CDR2 is LQKENI. The germline V and J ends were trimmed by 4 bases and 0 bases, with 10 bases remaining between them. The CDR3 coding sequence is TGTGCCAGCTCACTAGTACGGAACTCTGGGGCCAACGTCCTGACTTTC. This encodes CASSLVRNSGANVLTF. The complete variable domain, with remaining parts taken from reference TRBV18 and TRBJ2-6, reads NAGVMQNPRHLVRRRGQEARLRCSPMKGHSHVYWYRQLPEEGLKFMVYLQKENIIDESGMPKERFSAEFPKEGPSILRIQQVVRGDSAAYFCASSLVRNSGANVLTFGAGSRLTVL.

This sequence joins TRBV4-1 and TRBJ2-3, with D unresolved. Germline V gene lookup returns CDR1 MGHRA and CDR2 YSYEKL. The CDR3 runs 17 residues. V lost 1 base to trimming and J lost 3 bases, with 17 bases between them. The CDR3 nucleotides are TGCGCCAGCAGCCAAGTGCCCCCTGAATTTGGTACAGATACGCAGTATTTT. Translation: CASSQVPPEFGTDTQYF.

This chain links TRBV7-9 with TRBJ1-3, with unresolved D. The germline V gene has CDR1 SEHNR and CDR2 FQNEAQ (reference sequence). V lost 3 bases and J lost 9, with 21 bases in between. There are 16 residues in the CDR3. CDR3 in amino acids: CASSFQEGGPRGTIYF. CDR3 bases: TGTGCCAGCAGCTTTCAAGAGGGTGGGCCCCGCGGCACCATATATTTT.

CDR3 DNA: TGTGCCAGTAAAACAGGGGGCGCAGCGGGGGAGCTGTTTTTT. It specifies CASKTGGAAGELFF. The rearrangement uses TRBV19 and TRBJ2-2; 9 nucleotides line up with TRBD1. Germline V lookup: CDR1 LNHDA, CDR2 SQIVND (reference sequence). V was pared by 7 bases and J by 8 bases, with 8 bases of the junction left unmatched. The length of the CDR3 is 14 residues.

CDR3: CASSLTGGNQPQHF. The DNA for the CDR3 is TGTGCCAGCAGCCTAACAGGGGGCAATCAGCCCCAGCATTTT. The chain couples TRBV6-5 to TRBJ1-5; 7 bases agree with TRBD1. From germline, CDR1 is MNHEY and CDR2 SVGAGI. The length of the CDR3 is 14 residues. V lost 6 bases and J lost 2; bases outside the gene matches: 4.

V gene TRBV18 combines with J gene TRBJ2-5; D remains ambiguous. This CDR3 is 10 amino acids long. Germline values: CDR1 KGHSH, CDR2 LQKENI. Deletions cut 4 bases from V and 3 bases from J, with 0 bases between. The CDR3 spells CASSQETQYF. The CDR3 bases are TGTGCCAGCTCACAAGAGACCCAGTACTTC.

The CDR3, as DNA: TGTGCCAGCAGTTTGAGGAGTCTAAATGAGCAGTTCTTC. Encoded protein: CASSLRSLNEQFF. This chain links TRBV12-3 or TRBV12-4 with TRBJ2-1; D call uncertain. This CDR3 is built from 13 residues. Trimming shortened V by 3 bases and J by 7 bases, and 10 bases separated the two germline ends.

In this sample, this clone turned up once. The V call is TRBV11-3, the J call TRBJ2-1, with 10 bases fitting TRBD2. Germline-derived CDR1 and CDR2 are SGHNT and YENEEA. Trimming cost V 1 base and J 6 bases; bases outside gene matches: 0. This CDR3 is built from 14 residues. DNA of the CDR3: TGTGCCAGCAGCTTAGCTAGCGGGAGCAATGAGCAGTTCTTC. This gives the protein CASSLASGSNEQFF.

The V call is TRBV5-1, the J call TRBJ2-4; weak D call: TRBD1 (6 bases). From germline, CDR1 is SGHRS and CDR2 YFSETQ. The V end was cut by 1 base, the J end by 6 bases, with 11 bases between. The CDR3 sequence is 14 residues long. The CDR3 bases are TGCGCCAGCAGCTTGAAGCCAGGGGCAAACATTCAGTACTTC. It yields the protein CASSLKPGANIQYF.

This chain joins TRBV30 and TRBJ1-2; TRBD1 matches 9 bases. J gave up 4 bases and V 4 bases, and 7 bases lay outside the gene matches. Germline CDR1 is GTSNPN and CDR2 is SVGIG (reference sequence). This CDR3 is 14 amino acids long. CDR3 loop: CAWIIQGASYGYTF. Here the CDR3 DNA reads TGTGCCTGGATTATACAGGGGGCCAGCTATGGCTACACCTTC. Full variable domain (outside the CDR3, taken from reference TRBV30 and TRBJ1-2): SQTIHQWPATLVQPVGSPLSLECTVEGTSNPNLYWYRQAAGRGLQLLFYSVGIGQISSEVPQNLSASRPQDRQFILSSKKLLLSDSGFYLCAWIIQGASYGYTFGSGTRLTVV.

This CDR3 reads CASSLVARSTDTQYF. The DNA for the CDR3 is TGCGCCAGCAGCTTGGTAGCGAGGAGCACAGATACGCAGTATTTT. The genes are TRBV5-1 and TRBJ2-3; D may be TRBD2 (5 bases). CDR1 is SGHRS, CDR2 YFSETQ, per germline. V was cut by 0 bases and J by 0 bases, with 8 bases left in between. The CDR3 spans 15 residues.

The J gene is TRBJ2-7, the V gene TRBV5-1, with D maybe TRBD2 (5 bases). Trimming took 4 bases from V and 4 from J, leaving 15 bases between them. The CDR3 has 14 residues. Germline values: CDR1 SGHRS, CDR2 YFSETQ. The CDR3 is CASSSLGRTYEQYF. CDR3 DNA sequence: TGCGCCAGCAGCAGCCTGGGGAGAACTTACGAGCAGTACTTC.

V gene TRBV5-1 combines with J gene TRBJ2-2; weak D call: TRBD2 (5 bases). The CDR3 totals 14 residues. Germline loops: CDR1 SGHRS, CDR2 YFSETQ. Trimming shortened V by 4 bases and J by 3 bases, and 10 bases separated the two germline ends. The DNA for the CDR3 is TGCGCCAGCAGCATGGGAGTTGACACCGGGGAGCTGTTTTTT. It is translated as CASSMGVDTGELFF.

The gene calls are TRBV6-5 and TRBJ2-5; 9 bases are a match to TRBD1. The germline gives CDR1 MNHEY, CDR2 SVGAGI. The V segment lost 6 bases and the J segment 4 bases; nucleotides outside the gene matches: 6. This CDR3 has 14 amino acids. The CDR3 sequence is CASRVGDRAETQYF. The CDR3 DNA reads as TGTGCCAGCAGGGTCGGGGACAGGGCAGAGACCCAGTACTTC.

The rearrangement joins TRBV4-1 to TRBJ2-2, with 9 bases identical to TRBD1. Germline values: CDR1 MGHRA, CDR2 YSYEKL. The CDR3 has 16 amino acids. Trimming took 4 bases from V and 0 from J; bases not matched to a gene: 3. Here the CDR3 reads CASSRRQGANTGELFF. The CDR3 nucleotides are TGCGCCAGCAGCCGGAGACAGGGGGCGAACACCGGGGAGCTGTTTTTT.

The V and J genes are TRBV30 and TRBJ1-1; D is unresolved. Trimming took 6 bases from V and 1 from J, leaving 6 bases between them. CDR1 and CDR2 from the germline V gene are GTSNPN and SVGIG (reference sequence). The length of the CDR3 is 11 residues. In nucleotides, the CDR3 is TGTGCCTGTTTACAGAACACTGAAGCTTTCTTT. This encodes CACLQNTEAFF.

This clone was picked up one time. The rearrangement links TRBV3-1 (or the pseudogene TRBV3-2) to TRBJ1-2, with a tentative D call TRBD1 (5 bases). The CDR3 runs 13 residues. In germline, CDR1 is LGHDT, CDR2 YNNKEL (reference sequence). With 3 bases removed from V and 4 bases from J, the gap between germline ends came to 9 bases. CDR3 nucleotide sequence: TGTGCCAGCAGCCAGGGACGCCCCTATGGCTACACCTTC. Translated, it gives CASSQGRPYGYTF.

The V call is TRBV6-4, the J call TRBJ2-2; TRBD2 agrees at 11 bases. CDR1 is MRHNA, CDR2 SNTAGT, per germline. V dropped 4 bases and J dropped 5; count of bases not matched to a gene: 9. The CDR3 length is 17 residues. The DNA for the CDR3 is TGTGCCAGCAGTGCCCTTCCGACTAGCGGGATAACCGGGGAGCTGTTTTTT. This encodes CASSALPTSGITGELFF.